The source of this T cell receptor (beta chain) is a study of shared clonotypes between healthy human individuals (TCRdb year 2020). In terms of the full investigation: The cohort included three men and a couple of women between 18 and 49 years of age. Per donor, three plates each were used for CD4 naive and CD4 memory, two for CD8 naive, and one for CD8 memory. To estimate repertoire size and how much clonotype sharing occurs between individuals, the study deeply sequenced the blood TCR repertoires of five healthy adults. Different laboratories and diverse techniques were used to prepare libraries and sequence TCR repertoires, to increase sequencing depth and limit assay-specific biases. Each donor's leukapheresis produced roughly between about 0.9 and 9.5 billion PBMCs. Here is what the overall study found, with its caveats: Pairwise subsampling indicated that sequencing depth was expected to affect the degree of clonotype sharing among donors. Because the study included a small number of donors, the genetic and exposure-history diversity represented was limited. Rarefaction of sorted-subset datasets indicated incomplete sequencing despite the large sequencing depth. Compared with non-shared clonotypes, clonotypes shared by all four sorted-subset donors had higher generation probabilities. Naive subsets generally had larger estimated clonotype richness than memory subsets. About 5% of naive CD4, 3.5% of naive CD8, approximately 2% of memory CD4, and 0.4% of memory CD8 clonotypes were shared across a handful of donors. Sampling was restricted to blood, and TCR repertoires in tissue are likely to differ from TCR repertoires in blood.

Donors were healthy HIV-negative adults with no recently reported acute infections or vaccinations. Every donor was a Caucasian adult living in Nashville, Tennessee, USA. Magnetic negative selection was used to enrich CD4+ T cells, after which naive cells were positively selected on CD45RA and the negative fraction became the memory subset. Blood was collected by leukapheresis, and PBMCs were isolated by Ficoll-Histopaque density gradient centrifugation and then cryopreserved in liquid nitrogen vapor phase. Purity and quantity of every magnetically sorted T cell population were checked by analytical flow cytometry. From each sorted fraction, genomic DNA was isolated and quantified by UV absorbance on a Nanodrop 2000c. Using the deep immunoSEQ assay, multiplex PCR amplified TCR CDR3 regions from genomic DNA. For each cell subset, the extracted genomic DNA was distributed evenly across all wells of several immunoSEQ 96-well plates, and each plate served as one replicate. For sorted subsets, each replicate PCR was loaded with about 200 ng genomic DNA, equivalent to 25,000 to 35,000 T cell genomes. The purified libraries were quantified using a Qubit 3.0 fluorometer, sized with a Bioanalyzer 2100, and then quantified again using the KAPA Library Quantification kit. Every immunoSEQ 96-well plate was sequenced on a separate single-read 150-cycle Illumina NextSeq 550 flow cell. Turning to the authors' computational methods: Because the immunoSEQ output held only junctional sequences and lacked quality scores, the filtering could not match the filtering applied to full-length reads. To assign V/J genes and CDR3, sequences were annotated against IMGT germline references using PyIR, a Python wrapper for IgBLAST v1.9. Reads were removed for weak V/J assignments (E-value above 1e-6), missing CDR3, stop codons, out-of-frame junctions, or ambiguous translated residues. V3J clonotypes were defined by identical inferred V gene, J gene, and CDR3 amino acid sequence. Percentage overlap between repertoires was calculated by dividing the number of shared unique clonotypes by the size of the smaller repertoire. Three approaches were used to assess repertoire richness: RTK rarefaction, the Chao1 estimator, and Recon v2.1 estimates of unobserved clonotypes. Generation probabilities were computed with OLGA for all TCRbeta clonotypes obtained by the gDNA method from several donors. As stored in TCRdb, this immuneACCESS dataset retains in-frame rearrangements with V and J assigned. A fraction of the clones does not appear; measured against another copy, unresolved V genes explain less than half of the discrepancy, and the remainder lacks a known reason. Clone size and V and J calls were adopted from that table, with D and trimming inferred from the DNA. Counted in this sample were under 1,100,000 clones; around 75% of them appeared once. Jointly, the top ten make up around 1.5% of the sample.

The CDR3 runs 18 amino acids, cysteine and phenylalanine included. Only the CDR3 DNA is retained, 54 bases long and in frame from the first base. As encoded in the germline V gene (reference sequence), CDR1 is GTSNPN while CDR2 is SVGIG. Deletion took 0 bases off V and 2 bases off J, with a span of 17 bases between the germline ends. As regards this clone: What this receptor recognizes is not known. No base quality values were provided; no much bigger clone lies one nucleotide off.

This receptor was obtained from a man younger than 35 in good health. Input material: memory CD4+ T cells sorted from blood. Interpreted using the paper, the cell subset or site label stands for: CD45RA-negative fraction. The rearranged chain carries TRBV30 and TRBJ1-6; too little of a D gene remains to name it. At the DNA level, the sequence is TGTGCCTGGAGTGTACGGGCCGGAGGGAGCGCCTATAATTCACCCCTCCACTTT. Its product reads: CAWSVRAGGSAYNSPLHF.